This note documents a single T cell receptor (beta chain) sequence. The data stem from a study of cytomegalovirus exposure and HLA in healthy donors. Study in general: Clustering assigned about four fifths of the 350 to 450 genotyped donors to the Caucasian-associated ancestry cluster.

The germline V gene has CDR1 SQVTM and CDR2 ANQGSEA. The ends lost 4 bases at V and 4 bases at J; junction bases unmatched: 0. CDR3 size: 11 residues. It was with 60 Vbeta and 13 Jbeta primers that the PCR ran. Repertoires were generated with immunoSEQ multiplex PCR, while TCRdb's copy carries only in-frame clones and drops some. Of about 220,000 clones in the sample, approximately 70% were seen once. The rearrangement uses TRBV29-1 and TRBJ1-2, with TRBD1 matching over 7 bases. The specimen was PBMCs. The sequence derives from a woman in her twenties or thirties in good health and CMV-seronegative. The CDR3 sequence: CSVAGGYGYTF. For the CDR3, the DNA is TGCAGCGTTGCAGGGGGCTATGGCTACACCTTC.